These 29 T cell receptor beta chains were all obtained from the same sample, sequenced in a study of blood T cell repertoires in COVID-19. Assay used: immunoSEQ multiplex PCR; TCRdb lists only in-frame clones, some missing. The data show around 380,000 clones, about 89% seen once. Sequencing was performed on PBMCs or T cells enriched from blood (not recorded which). The receptors were gathered from a man aged 25-45 years who had recovered from COVID-19.

This chain joins TRBV27 and TRBJ1-1; TRBD1 is a possible D gene (6 bases). V lost 5 bases, J lost 5 bases, and 12 bases lay in between. This CDR3 comprises 13 residues. Germline CDR1 and CDR2: MNHEY and SMNVEV (reference sequence). DNA for the CDR3: TGTGCCAGCAGTCCCACAGGGAGTACTGAAGCTTTCTTT. As protein: CASSPTGSTEAFF.

This chain joins TRBV9 and TRBJ1-4; TRBD1 is a possible D gene (5 bases). V dropped 7 bases and J dropped 6 bases, with 16 bases sitting between them. The CDR3 runs 14 residues. Germline V CDR1 and CDR2: SGDLS, YYNGEE. CDR3: CASAPLQGDEKLFF. CDR3 DNA sequence: TGTGCCAGCGCCCCTCTCCAGGGTGATGAAAAACTGTTTTTT.

This sequence joins TRBV24-1 and TRBJ1-4; TRBD1 matches 11 bases. The trim removed 5 bases at V and 8 bases at J, leaving 15 bases unmatched. CDR1 KGHDR and CDR2 SFDVKD come from the germline V gene. The CDR3 consists of 18 residues. The CDR3 here is CATSVSLLEGQGEEKLFF. Written as DNA, the CDR3 is TGTGCCACCAGTGTTTCACTCCTGGAGGGACAGGGGGAAGAAAAACTGTTTTTT.

J is TRBJ1-2 and V is TRBV2; D uncertain. This CDR3 contains 15 residues. Germline V gives CDR1 SNHLY, CDR2 FYNNEI. V was pared by 1 base and J by 0 bases, with 9 bases between. CDR3 residues: CASSEEAGSNYGYTF. CDR3 nucleotide sequence: TGTGCCAGCAGTGAAGAGGCAGGATCTAACTATGGCTACACCTTC. Full variable domain (missing parts from reference TRBV2 and TRBJ1-2): EPEVTQTPSHQVTQMGQEVILRCVPISNHLYFYWYRQILGQKVEFLVSFYNNEISEKSEIFDDQFSVERPDGSNFTLKIRSTKLEDSAMYFCASSEEAGSNYGYTFGSGTRLTVV.

This clone was recorded a few times. V is TRBV18 and J is TRBJ2-7; 7 positions agree with TRBD2. CDR3 length equals 17 residues. The V gene's germline CDR1 is KGHSH and CDR2 LQKENI. V lost 1 base and J lost 1; bases outside the gene matches: 10. The CDR3 DNA follows: TGTGCCAGCTCACCACTGGTTGTGGGGGGGGGATCCTACGAGCAGTACTTC. Translation gives CASSPLVVGGGSYEQYF.

The genes are TRBV10-2 and TRBJ2-5, with TRBD1 as a possible D gene (5 bases). In germline, CDR1 is WSHSY, CDR2 SAAADI. Deletions cut 6 bases from V and 7 bases from J, with 15 bases between. CDR3 length: 13 amino acids. The DNA for the CDR3 is TGCGCCAGCAGAGACAGTAGCAAGGGGACCCAGTACTTC. Translation gives CASRDSSKGTQYF.

The rearrangement uses TRBV7-2 and TRBJ1-5; TRBD1 might be the D (5 bases). Germline CDR1 SGHTA, CDR2 FQGNSA. The V end was cut by 5 bases, the J end by 3 bases, with 14 bases between. The length of the CDR3 is 15 residues. The CDR3 sequence is CASSPTRQTNQPQHF. The CDR3 bases are TGTGCCAGCAGCCCGACGCGACAGACCAATCAGCCCCAGCATTTT.

The genes are TRBV4-2 and TRBJ2-7; 10 bases fit TRBD1. With 3 bases clipped from V and 5 bases from J, the junction kept 7 bases outside the gene matches. Germline CDR1 reads LGHNA; CDR2 reads YNFKEQ. The length of the CDR3 is 15 residues. This CDR3 is CASSQAGTGENEQYF. The DNA of the CDR3 is TGTGCCAGCAGCCAGGCCGGGACAGGGGAAAACGAGCAGTACTTC.

A few counts support this clone. The chain has TRBV14 and TRBJ1-2, with TRBD1 matching over 11 bases. V gave up 2 bases and J gave up 6 bases; unmatched junction bases: 8. The length of the CDR3 is 16 residues. Germline loops: CDR1 SGHDN, CDR2 FVKESK. The CDR3 DNA sequence: TGTGCCAGCAGCCAATATACAGGACAGGGGGCGGATGGCTACACCTTC. Encoded protein: CASSQYTGQGADGYTF.

This clone has a single count. V gene TRBV5-8 combines with J gene TRBJ1-1; D uncertain. With 4 bases removed from V and 11 bases from J, the gap between germline ends came to 15 bases. The CDR3 is 12 residues long. CDR1 is SGHTS and CDR2 is YDEGEE in the germline V gene. The CDR3: CASSRGITGAFF. The CDR3 coding sequence is TGTGCCAGCAGCCGGGGAATCACGGGGGCTTTCTTT.

This rearrangement joins TRBV11-2 to TRBJ2-7; 7 positions match TRBD2. V lost 6 bases and J lost 1; bases outside the gene matches: 9. The CDR3 has 15 residues. Germline V gene lookup returns CDR1 SGHAT and CDR2 FQNNGV. The CDR3 nucleotides are TGTGCCAGCAGTCGGCTAGCGGATGATTCCTACGAGCAGTACTTC. It encodes CASSRLADDSYEQYF.

V and J are TRBV19 and TRBJ1-4, with D perhaps TRBD1 (5 bases). The germline V gene has CDR1 LNHDA and CDR2 SQIVND (reference sequence). V gave up 9 bases and J gave up 0 bases, with 11 bases separating them. The CDR3 has 14 residues. CDR3 nucleotides: TGTGCCAGCTGGGGGGGGGCAACTAATGAAAAACTGTTTTTT. As protein: CASWGGATNEKLFF.

This clone was seen more than once but under ten times. The chain combines TRBV6-1 with TRBJ1-1, with D possibly TRBD1 on 6 matching bases. The germline V gene has CDR1 MNHNS and CDR2 SASEGT. V shed 3 bases and J shed 0 bases, with 8 bases lying between them. There are 14 residues in the CDR3. CDR3: CASSDRDMNTEAFF. The CDR3 nucleotides read TGTGCCAGCAGTGACCGGGACATGAACACTGAAGCTTTCTTT.

The chain has TRBV23-1 and TRBJ1-1, with D possibly being TRBD1 (5 bases). TRBV23-1 is known as an ORF, though its function is uncertain. Trimming took 0 bases from V and 4 from J, leaving 15 bases between them. The CDR3 length is 16 residues. The CDR3 protein is CASSQSSGRGGTEAFF. CDR3 DNA: TGCGCCAGCAGTCAATCCTCGGGGCGGGGTGGCACTGAAGCTTTCTTT.

This rearrangement joins TRBV5-1 to TRBJ2-1; D may be TRBD1 (6 bases). The CDR3 is made up of 14 amino acids. Germline CDR1 SGHRS, CDR2 YFSETQ. With 4 bases removed from V and 4 bases from J, the gap between germline ends came to 12 bases. The CDR3 loop reads CASSGGQGYNEQFF. The CDR3 nucleotides read TGCGCCAGCAGCGGGGGACAAGGGTACAATGAGCAGTTCTTC.

The rearrangement links TRBV7-8 to TRBJ2-7; D might be TRBD1 (5 bases). Germline loops: CDR1 SGHVS, CDR2 FQNEAQ. V dropped 4 bases and J dropped 7 bases, with 11 bases sitting between them. The CDR3 covers 12 residues. The chain's CDR3 is CASSSWGLEQYF. The CDR3 nucleotides are TGTGCCAGCAGCTCCTGGGGCCTGGAGCAGTACTTC. Variable domain in full (rest from reference TRBV7-8 and TRBJ2-7): GAGVSQSPRYKVAKRGQDVALRCDPISGHVSLFWYQQALGQGPEFLTYFQNEAQLDKSGLPSDRFFAERPEGSVSTLKIQRTQQEDSAVYLCASSSWGLEQYFGPGTRLTVT.

V and J are TRBV11-2 and TRBJ2-1, with 8 bases aligning to TRBD2. The V gene's germline CDR1 is SGHAT and CDR2 FQNNGV. The CDR3 runs 15 residues. The ends lost 3 bases at V and 8 bases at J; junction bases unmatched: 9. The CDR3 DNA reads TGTGCCAGCAGCTTCAACCGCGGGGGGTGGGATGAGCAGTTCTTC. Protein sequence: CASSFNRGGWDEQFF.

The CDR3 nucleotides read TGTGCCAGCAGCTCGTCGGAGGTTGCGGGGTTTTATAATTCACCCCTCCACTTT. This translates into CASSSSEVAGFYNSPLHF. The V and J genes are TRBV7-8 and TRBJ1-6; D is ambiguous. From germline, CDR1 is SGHVS and CDR2 FQNEAQ. The CDR3 consists of 18 residues. Trimming removed 4 bases at V and 4 bases at J, with 20 bases between. The full variable domain, with the rest looked up from reference TRBV7-8 and TRBJ1-6, is GAGVSQSPRYKVAKRGQDVALRCDPISGHVSLFWYQQALGQGPEFLTYFQNEAQLDKSGLPSDRFFAERPEGSVSTLKIQRTQQEDSAVYLCASSSSEVAGFYNSPLHFGNGTRLTVT.

The rearrangement uses TRBV7-9 and TRBJ1-2; possibly TRBD1 for D (6 bases). The CDR3 totals 18 residues. The ends were cut back, 3 bases at V and 7 bases at J, with 27 bases in the middle. Germline V lookup: CDR1 SEHNR, CDR2 FQNEAQ (reference sequence). The CDR3 spells CASSFPDQVITQGGGYTF. The DNA for the CDR3 is TGTGCCAGCAGCTTCCCAGATCAGGTTATAACACAGGGCGGTGGCTACACCTTC.

This clone was seen just once. This chain connects TRBV6-1 to TRBJ2-5; tentative D call: TRBD1 (6 bases). Trimming took off 4 bases at V and 2 bases at J, with 14 bases between the two ends. The CDR3 runs to 15 residues. Germline CDR1 reads MNHNS; CDR2 reads SASEGT. CDR3 amino acids: CASSVGTLRQETQYF. The CDR3 DNA is TGTGCCAGCAGTGTGGGGACACTACGGCAAGAGACCCAGTACTTC.

About this clone itself: The identical CDR3 is also encoded by other nucleotide sequences in the sample. V usage is TRBV27 and J usage is TRBJ2-1; TRBD2 agrees at 7 bases. After removal of 4 bases from V and 4 bases from J, the junction contained 4 bases not matched to a gene. CDR1 and CDR2 from the germline V gene are MNHEY and SMNVEV (reference sequence). CDR3 length equals 14 residues. The CDR3: CASSSGGGYNEQFF. The CDR3 DNA reads TGTGCCAGCAGTTCGGGGGGAGGGTACAATGAGCAGTTCTTC.

V usage is TRBV19 and J usage is TRBJ1-1; 8 positions agree with TRBD1. Germline trimming cut 10 bases from V and 9 bases from J; bases unmatched to any gene: 7. The CDR3 is made up of 11 amino acids. Germline CDR1 and CDR2: LNHDA and SQIVND (reference sequence). The CDR3 DNA reads TGTGCCATCGAAAGGGACAGGCAAGCTTTCTTT. The encoded protein is CAIERDRQAFF.

V usage is TRBV2 and J usage is TRBJ1-3; unclear D gene. CDR1 is SNHLY, CDR2 FYNNEI, per germline. V was shortened by 7 bases and J by 0 bases, with 16 bases between the two germline ends. The CDR3 is 16 amino acids. CDR3 DNA sequence: TGTGCCAGCACCCCGGAGGGTCAACTCTCTGGAAACACCATATATTTT. Translating it yields CASTPEGQLSGNTIYF.

This clone was picked up a small number of times. In nucleotides, the CDR3 is TGTGCCAGCAGCACCGGGACTGGCTATGGCTACACCTTC. Protein: CASSTGTGYGYTF. The chain combines TRBV7-2 with TRBJ1-2; possible D gene TRBD1, 5 bases. Germline V gene lookup returns CDR1 SGHTA and CDR2 FQGNSA. The CDR3 consists of 13 residues. Trimming took off 5 bases at V and 4 bases at J, with 11 bases between the two ends. Combining the CDR3 with reference TRBV7-2 and TRBJ1-2 gives the whole variable domain GAGVSQSPSNKVTEKGKDVELRCDPISGHTALYWYRQSLGQGLEFLIYFQGNSAPDKSGLPSDRFSAERTGGSVSTLTIQRTQQEDSAVYLCASSTGTGYGYTFGSGTRLTVV.

This clone was recorded once. The chain links TRBV11-2 to TRBJ2-5; 13 nucleotides match TRBD2. Germline CDR1 SGHAT, CDR2 FQNNGV. CDR3 length equals 18 residues. With V trimmed by 5 bases and J by 3 bases, 12 bases remained unmatched. The CDR3 DNA sequence: TGTGCCAGCAGCGACCTAAGGGCACTAGCGGGGGGGAAAGAGACCCAGTACTTC. Protein: CASSDLRALAGGKETQYF.

This chain joins TRBV27 and TRBJ1-2; the D gene is possibly TRBD1 (5 bases). In germline, CDR1 is MNHEY, CDR2 SMNVEV (reference sequence). This CDR3 has 9 amino acids. Here the CDR3 DNA reads TGTGAACAGGAGCATGGCTACACCTTC. Amino acid sequence: CEQEHGYTF.

In this sample, this clone turned up once. The chain employs TRBV29-1 and TRBJ1-3; a possible D gene is TRBD1 (6 bases). Germline CDR1 and CDR2: SQVTM and ANQGSEA. This CDR3 has 13 residues. The germline V and J ends were trimmed by 5 bases and 3 bases, with 11 bases remaining between them. CDR3 coding DNA: TGCAGCGTTAGGACAGTTGGTGGAAACACCATATATTTT. Translating gives CSVRTVGGNTIYF.

This clone has a single count. The chain is built from TRBV24-1 and TRBJ1-5, with 9 nucleotides matching TRBD1. Germline CDR1 is KGHDR and CDR2 is SFDVKD. CDR3 length equals 16 residues. The junction had 13 bases not matched to a gene; V was cut back by 8 bases and J by 6 bases. The CDR3 sequence is CATTWDRAPRFQPQHF. CDR3 sequence (DNA): TGTGCCACCACTTGGGACAGGGCTCCCCGGTTTCAGCCCCAGCATTTT.

This rearrangement joins TRBV10-3 to TRBJ1-5; a weak D match, TRBD1 (5 bases). Germline CDR1 is ENHRY and CDR2 is SYGVKD. The V end lost 8 bases, the J end lost 5 bases, and 13 bases lay between the germline ends. The length of the CDR3 is 13 residues. CDR3 sequence reads: CAIGAGKYQPQHF. The CDR3 nucleotides are TGTGCCATCGGGGCGGGGAAGTATCAGCCCCAGCATTTT.